This record covers a single T cell receptor beta chain. Its antigen remains unidentified. This specimen belongs to a study of Graves' ophthalmopathy and Graves' hyperthyroidism. The study, taken as a whole, reports: The 13-signature model separated ophthalmopathy from stable hyperthyroidism at roughly 90% sensitivity and about 80% specificity.

Amplified TCR beta CDR3 regions were obtained using RNA transcripts as template. Scientists carried out first-round RT-PCR using HTBI primers and then a second-round multiplex PCR. Each CDR3 protein is one row after TCRdb ran MiXCR on the multiplex PCR reads. The table has about 370,000 distinct CDR3 sequences, about a sixth seen once. In germline, CDR1 is MNHEY, CDR2 SMNVEV (reference sequence). CDR3 length equals 15 residues. The V and J ends lost 5 bases and 3 bases respectively, with 16 bases between them. The TCR sequence derives from an adult woman with stable Graves' hyperthyroidism. This chain joins TRBV27 and TRBJ1-2; possibly TRBD1 for D (5 bases). Specimen: peripheral blood. The CDR3 region is CASSKLRGLHYGYTF. The CDR3 region has the DNA TGTGCCAGCAGTAAACTAAGGGGATTACACTATGGCTACACCTTC.